This TCR beta chain is drawn from a study of T-cell memory formation after mild COVID-19. The overall study: Across donors, TCR clusters were largely donor specific. General study findings and limits: Researchers found some responding clones in pre-infection memory, a sign that cross-reactive memory joined. Mainly CM and EM harbored the contracting CD4+ clones; mainly EMRA harbored the CD8+ ones.

The germline gives CDR1 SGDLS, CDR2 YYNGEE. V lost 3 bases and J lost 6, with 19 bases in between. The CDR3 contains 16 residues. In this sample, this clonotype turned up a few times. Its antigen is currently unknown. From the 5' RACE reads, TCRdb called clonotypes with MiXCR, one entry per CDR3 protein. The repertoire holds approximately 260,000 distinct CDR3 sequences, with under 20% as singletons. Sequencing was carried out using PBMCs or a T cell subset sorted from them (not recorded which). This receptor was obtained from a man younger than 30 who had mild COVID-19 (a few samples of this study predate the infection). Cell type and time point are not known. The chain has TRBV9 and TRBJ1-5; TRBD1 is a possible D gene (5 bases). CDR3 sequence (DNA): TGTGCCAGCAGCGCTGAGGACCACGGGGCAATTCAGCCCCAGCATTTT. Translation: CASSAEDHGAIQPQHF.